The 27 T cell receptor beta chains below all came from one sample that was sequenced in a study of control samples from healthy donors and cancer patients. The repertoire was sequenced with immunoSEQ multiplex PCR; TCRdb's copy has only in-frame clones and lacks some. The table shows under 450,000 clones, with roughly 90% occurring only once. Source material: PBMCs. The receptors originated from a man aged 40-49 years with head and neck cancer.

The chain links TRBV28 to TRBJ2-7; 12 nucleotides agree with TRBD2. The CDR3 length is 15 residues. Looked up from germline, CDR1 is MDHEN and CDR2 is SYDVKM. Trimming at V came to 6 bases and at J to 6 bases, leaving 9 bases not matched to a gene. Written as DNA, the CDR3 is TGTGCCAGCAGGCTAAGGACTAGCGGGGATACCGAGCAGTACTTC. This codes for CASRLRTSGDTEQYF.

The V call is TRBV5-4, the J call TRBJ1-1; D gene ambiguous. The V gene's germline CDR1 is SGHNT and CDR2 YYREEE (reference sequence). The CDR3 loop spans 14 amino acids. Trimming left V 2 bases short and J 1 base short, with 9 bases between. The chain's CDR3 is CASSFSRTNTEAFF. The CDR3 region has the DNA TGTGCCAGCAGCTTTTCGCGGACGAACACTGAAGCTTTCTTT.

V and J are TRBV6-6 and TRBJ2-7, with 8 bases identical to TRBD2. CDR1 is MNHNY, CDR2 SVGAGI, per germline (reference sequence). V shed 6 bases and J 3 bases; nucleotides not matched to a gene: 13. This CDR3 comprises 16 residues. CDR3 nucleotide sequence: TGTGCCAGCAGCCCTACCGGGGGGGGCTGGGACTACGAGCAGTACTTC. It encodes CASSPTGGGWDYEQYF.

The chain carries TRBV6-4 and TRBJ1-2, with D unresolved. There are 12 residues in the CDR3. CDR1 and CDR2 (germline): MRHNA, SNTAGT. V lost 2 bases and J 4 bases, leaving 5 bases between the germline ends. The CDR3: CASSDGPYGYTF. For the CDR3, the DNA is TGTGCCAGCAGTGACGGTCCCTATGGCTACACCTTC.

The chain carries TRBV29-1 and TRBJ1-2, with D perhaps TRBD1 (6 bases). This CDR3 comprises 13 residues. The germline CDR1 and CDR2 sequences are SQVTM and ANQGSEA. The CDR3 spells CRGGPEGTYGYTF. CDR3 DNA: TGCAGAGGGGGGCCCGAGGGCACCTATGGCTACACCTTC.

The V and J genes are TRBV6-1 and TRBJ1-3; no firm D call. Germline lookup yields CDR1 MNHNS and CDR2 SASEGT. CDR3 length: 14 amino acids. Trimming removed 0 bases at V and 11 bases at J, with 14 bases between. DNA of the CDR3: TGTGCCAGCAGTGAAGCTATTTTCGGGGTTGCCATATATTTT. Translated: CASSEAIFGVAIYF.

Points on this clone: Other DNA sequences within the sample encode an identical CDR3. The J gene is TRBJ1-1, the V gene TRBV18; D is unresolved. Germline V gene sequence: CDR1 KGHSH, CDR2 LQKENI. Trimming removed 3 bases from V and 5 bases from J, with 10 bases in between. The CDR3 sequence is 13 residues long. The CDR3 DNA follows: TGTGCCAGCTCACCGGCCCAGAATACTGAAGCTTTCTTT. This encodes CASSPAQNTEAFF.

CDR3 sequence: CASSSDRVHEQYF. CDR3 in DNA: TGTGCCAGCAGCTCGGACAGGGTCCACGAGCAGTACTTC. The rearrangement joins TRBV7-2 to TRBJ2-7; 8 bases agree with TRBD1. This CDR3 spans 13 amino acids. The trim removed 4 bases at V and 5 bases at J, leaving 4 bases unmatched. The germline gives CDR1 SGHTA, CDR2 FQGNSA.

The V gene is TRBV6-1, the J gene TRBJ2-1, with D uncertain. V lost 3 bases, J lost 4 bases, and 7 bases lay in between. The CDR3 has 13 residues. Germline V gives CDR1 MNHNS, CDR2 SASEGT. CDR3 protein: CASSETPYNEQFF. Here the CDR3 DNA reads TGTGCCAGCAGTGAGACGCCTTACAATGAGCAGTTCTTC.

This chain uses TRBV19 with TRBJ1-5, with D possibly matching TRBD1 (5 bases). The length of the CDR3 is 13 residues. V was shortened by 8 bases and J by 5 bases, with 13 bases between the two germline ends. CDR1 LNHDA and CDR2 SQIVND come from the germline V gene (reference sequence). The CDR3 loop reads CASHGGRYQPQHF. In DNA form, the CDR3 reads TGTGCCAGTCACGGGGGAAGATATCAGCCCCAGCATTTT.

This rearrangement joins TRBV5-6 to TRBJ2-1; the match to TRBD2 covers 12 bases. The CDR3 contains 15 residues. Trimming took 2 bases from V and 8 from J; bases not matched to a gene: 5. CDR1 is SGHDT, CDR2 YYEEEE, per germline. The CDR3 sequence: CASSFPSGRAYEQFF. CDR3 coding DNA: TGTGCCAGCAGCTTTCCTAGCGGGAGGGCCTATGAGCAGTTCTTC.

CDR3 bases: TGTGCCAGCAGCCCAGGGGGCTGGAGCTCCTACGAGCAGTACTTC. This codes for CASSPGGWSSYEQYF. The V gene is TRBV7-3, the J gene TRBJ2-7, with 8 bases lining up with TRBD1. Per germline, CDR1 SGHTA and CDR2 FQGTGA. V shed 5 bases, J shed 0 bases, and the junction held 6 bases outside the gene matches. The CDR3 extends over 15 amino acids. The variable domain in full, completed from reference TRBV7-3 and TRBJ2-7, reads GAGVSQTPSNKVTEKGKYVELRCDPISGHTALYWYRQSLGQGPEFLIYFQGTGAADDSGLPNDRFFAVRPEGSVSTLKIQRTERGDSAVYLCASSPGGWSSYEQYFGPGTRLTVT.

The genes are TRBV18 and TRBJ2-5; D uncertain. This CDR3 is built from 14 residues. With 2 bases removed from V and 5 bases from J, the gap between germline ends came to 12 bases. Germline CDR1 is KGHSH and CDR2 is LQKENI. CDR3 residues: CASSPSPWAETQYF. In DNA form, the CDR3 reads TGTGCCAGCTCACCAAGCCCATGGGCGGAGACCCAGTACTTC.

The V gene is TRBV15, the J gene TRBJ1-1; D ambiguous. Germline V lookup: CDR1 LNHNV, CDR2 YYDKDF (reference sequence). The V gene lost 0 bases and the J gene lost 1 base, with 6 bases spanning the gap. This CDR3 is 14 amino acids long. Here the CDR3 DNA reads TGTGCCACCAGCAGAGATAAAGCGAACACTGAAGCTTTCTTT. It yields the protein CATSRDKANTEAFF.

This CDR3 is CASSPGGAEAFF. CDR3 coding DNA: TGTGCCAGCAGCCCAGGGGGCGCTGAAGCTTTCTTT. The chain carries TRBV11-2 and TRBJ1-1; 8 positions agree with TRBD1. The germline V gene encodes CDR1 SGHAT and CDR2 FQNNGV. Trimming removed 5 bases from V and 6 bases from J; junction bases left unmatched: 2. This CDR3 spans 12 amino acids.

The chain joins TRBV7-9 to TRBJ2-7; D not resolved. CDR3 length: 14 residues. Trimming left V 4 bases short and J 1 base short, with 11 bases between. CDR1 is SEHNR, CDR2 FQNEAQ, per germline (reference sequence). Here the CDR3 reads CASSSRTGSYEQYF. The CDR3, as DNA: TGTGCCAGCAGCTCCCGGACCGGGTCCTACGAGCAGTACTTC. Full variable domain (remainder filled in from reference TRBV7-9 and TRBJ2-7): DTGVSQNPRHKITKRGQNVTFRCDPISEHNRLYWYRQTLGQGPEFLTYFQNEAQLEKSRLLSDRFSAERPKGSFSTLEIQRTEQGDSAMYLCASSSRTGSYEQYFGPGTRLTVT.

This clone came up once. The rearrangement joins TRBV28 to TRBJ2-1; D may be TRBD1 (6 bases). V was trimmed by 6 bases and J by 2 bases, leaving 14 bases between them. This CDR3 has 15 residues. Germline V CDR1 and CDR2: MDHEN, SYDVKM. In nucleotides, the CDR3 is TGTGCCAGCAGAATAGGGACATCTCCCTACAATGAGCAGTTCTTC. It yields the protein CASRIGTSPYNEQFF.

The V gene is TRBV19, the J gene TRBJ1-1; D gene uncertain. Trimming shortened V by 5 bases and J by 3 bases, and 7 bases separated the two germline ends. The CDR3 runs 12 residues. Germline V gives CDR1 LNHDA, CDR2 SQIVND (reference sequence). This CDR3 is CASSFLDTEAFF. The CDR3 DNA follows: TGTGCCAGTAGTTTCTTGGACACTGAAGCTTTCTTT.

This chain links TRBV14 with TRBJ1-6; D might be TRBD1 (5 bases). Germline assignment: CDR1 SGHDN and CDR2 FVKESK. The CDR3 runs 14 residues. Trimming removed 4 bases at V and 10 bases at J, with 14 bases between. The CDR3 sequence: CASSLRDGRSPLHF. As DNA, the CDR3 is TGTGCCAGCAGCCTCCGGGACGGTAGATCACCCCTCCACTTT.

The chain uses TRBV7-6 and TRBJ2-1; 7 positions match TRBD1. Per the germline V gene, CDR1 is SGHVS and CDR2 is FNYEAQ. The CDR3 spans 18 residues. J gave up 0 bases and V 5 bases, and 13 bases lay outside the gene matches. The chain's CDR3 is CASSPSYRGPSSYNEQFF. In DNA form, the CDR3 reads TGTGCCAGCAGCCCGAGCTACAGGGGACCGAGCTCCTACAATGAGCAGTTCTTC.

The V gene is TRBV11-2, the J gene TRBJ1-5; D remains ambiguous. This CDR3 is 16 amino acids long. CDR1 is SGHAT, CDR2 FQNNGV, per germline. Trimming took 3 bases from V and 7 from J, leaving 19 bases between them. The CDR3 region has the DNA TGTGCCAGCAGCTTTAGGGCCGGAGGGCCGGGACAGCCCCAGCATTTT. This translates into CASSFRAGGPGQPQHF.

V gene TRBV19 combines with J gene TRBJ2-2; 10 nucleotides align to TRBD1. Germline V CDR1 and CDR2: LNHDA, SQIVND (reference sequence). This CDR3 spans 15 amino acids. After removal of 8 bases from V and 7 bases from J, the junction contained 10 bases not matched to a gene. Written as DNA, the CDR3 is TGTGCCAGTGGGGACAGGGGCAATTCTGGCGGGGAGCTGTTTTTT. It yields the protein CASGDRGNSGGELFF.

The J gene is TRBJ2-7, the V gene TRBV4-2, with D tentatively TRBD1 (6 bases). This CDR3 has 15 residues. The V and J ends lost 2 bases and 2 bases respectively, with 13 bases between them. CDR1 and CDR2 from the germline V gene are LGHNA and YNFKEQ. Here the CDR3 DNA reads TGTGCCAGCAGCCAACGCGACAGGCCTACCTACGAGCAGTACTTC. This sequence encodes CASSQRDRPTYEQYF.

This chain connects TRBV9 to TRBJ2-1, with a weak D call TRBD2 (5 bases). The germline CDR1 and CDR2 sequences are SGDLS and YYNGEE. This CDR3 comprises 15 residues. Trimming took 0 bases from V and 5 from J, leaving 12 bases between them. CDR3 residues: CASSVGTGSNNEQFF. CDR3 coding DNA: TGTGCCAGCAGCGTAGGAACGGGGTCGAACAATGAGCAGTTCTTC.

The chain has TRBV2 and TRBJ2-4; weak D call: TRBD2 (5 bases). In germline, CDR1 is SNHLY, CDR2 FYNNEI. There are 16 residues in the CDR3. Trimming took 4 bases from V and 1 from J, leaving 14 bases between them. The CDR3 nucleotides are TGTGCCAGCAGTGTAGAATCCGGCGGGGCCAAAAACATTCAGTACTTC. Translating gives CASSVESGGAKNIQYF.

The rearrangement links TRBV30 to TRBJ1-6; 10 bases align to TRBD1. Germline V lookup: CDR1 GTSNPN, CDR2 SVGIG (reference sequence). This CDR3 spans 16 amino acids. With V trimmed by 2 bases and J by 9 bases, 10 bases remained unmatched. CDR3 sequence (DNA): TGTGCCTGGAGTCCCACGCCCGGGACAGGGGTTTCACCCCTCCACTTT. Protein: CAWSPTPGTGVSPLHF.

This chain uses TRBV7-9 with TRBJ2-5; D is ambiguous. Trimming shortened V by 1 base and J by 5 bases, and 11 bases separated the two germline ends. In germline, CDR1 is SEHNR, CDR2 FQNEAQ (reference sequence). The CDR3 loop spans 14 amino acids. CDR3 sequence (DNA): TGTGCCAGCAGCTTAGGTTTGTCGGTGGAGACCCAGTACTTC. It yields the protein CASSLGLSVETQYF.